This TCR beta chain is drawn from a study of response to subunit inactivated influenza vaccine (dated by TCRdb to about 2018). Regarding the complete study: To follow how T cells responded to a trivalent subunit inactivated influenza vaccine, the researchers relied on deep quantitative profiling of the T cell receptor repertoire. Findings and caveats that apply to the study as a whole: The authors proposed that each seasonal influenza vaccination may bring in only a limited number of new T cells.

This clonotype has a count of ten or more. This receptor's antigen is unknown. Per-nucleotide qualities are absent, and no much larger clonotype sits a single base away. The library was produced with RT-PCR. Reads for this sample came from an Illumina HiSeq 2500. TCRdb reran the public reads through fastp at Q25 and MiXCR, keeping productive beta chains. Entries are consolidated by CDR3 protein sequence, retaining the most common genes and DNA. The sample contains about 520,000 distinct CDR3 sequences, roughly 25% of them found a single time. The ten largest make up over 1.5% of the sample. The germline V gene gives CDR1 as SQVTM and CDR2 as ANQGSEA. Trimming costs V 4 bases and J 1 base, and their ends lie 4 bases apart. The CDR3 has 11 amino acids, counting the end cysteine and phenylalanine. The kept DNA is CDR3 alone, 33 bases in frame from the first base.

This TCR derives from a man between 45 and 60 years old who received an inactivated influenza vaccine. Donor details come from another sample of the same person, matched by shared clones. The sample in question was CD4+ T cells sorted from PBMCs, obtained 5 days after vaccination. The chain joins TRBV29-1 to TRBJ1-1, with no D gene named confidently. The encoded CDR3 is CSVGANTEAFF. The DNA sequence follows: TGCAGCGTTGGAGCGAACACTGAAGCTTTCTTT.